This passage covers 8 T cell receptor beta chains from one sample sequenced in a study of T cells in Graves' hyperthyroidism and ophthalmopathy. RNA transcripts were the template for amplifying TCR beta CDR3 regions. HTBI primers drove first-round RT-PCR of the TCR CDR3. TCRdb independently ran MiXCR on the multiplex PCR reads; one entry per CDR3 protein. The sample lists more than 300,000 distinct CDR3 sequences, approximately 14% occurring once. Sequenced sample: blood. These receptors all come from a woman aged 55 to 70 with Graves' hyperthyroidism.

This clonotype was recorded many times. J is TRBJ2-3 and V is TRBV24-1; D gene ambiguous. This CDR3 is 13 amino acids long. Trimming took 3 bases from V and 2 from J, leaving 5 bases between them. Looked up from germline, CDR1 is KGHDR and CDR2 is SFDVKD. CDR3 DNA: TGTGCCACCAGTGATCGCCCCACAGATACGCAGTATTTT. Amino acid sequence: CATSDRPTDTQYF.

In its sample, this clonotype was seen many times. The V gene is TRBV7-3, the J gene TRBJ2-2, with no clear D. Germline CDR1 is SGHTA and CDR2 is FQGTGA. This CDR3 is built from 12 residues. The V end was cut by 5 bases, the J end by 8 bases, with 9 bases between. The chain's CDR3 is CASSRYGGELFF. The CDR3 region has the DNA TGTGCCAGCAGCCGCTATGGTGGGGAGCTGTTTTTT.

The chain employs TRBV6-1 and TRBJ1-6, with a tentative D call TRBD1 (5 bases). Germline V gene sequence: CDR1 MNHNS, CDR2 SASEGT. The CDR3 length is 14 residues. Trimming took off 6 bases at V and 11 bases at J, with 17 bases between the two ends. The CDR3 DNA sequence: TGTGCCAGCAGCGGGGGTGAAGGGTGGACACCCCTCCACTTT. This encodes CASSGGEGWTPLHF.

This clonotype was observed at least ten times. This sequence joins TRBV7-3 and TRBJ1-2, with 12 positions matching TRBD1. This CDR3 has 16 amino acids. V gave up 4 bases and J gave up 1 base; unmatched junction bases: 4. Germline lookup yields CDR1 SGHTA and CDR2 FQGTGA. The CDR3 loop reads CASSSRDRGLNYGYTF. In nucleotides, the CDR3 is TGTGCCAGCAGCTCCCGGGACAGGGGGCTTAACTATGGCTACACCTTC.

This clonotype has ten or more counts. The chain has TRBV5-1 and TRBJ2-2; D possibly matches TRBD1 or TRBD2 (5 bases each). The V end was cut by 4 bases, the J end by 0 bases, with 10 bases between. This CDR3 contains 15 residues. Per the germline V gene, CDR1 is SGHRS and CDR2 is YFSETQ. Here the CDR3 DNA reads TGCGCCAGCAGCACCGGGACGACGAACACCGGGGAGCTGTTTTTT. It yields the protein CASSTGTTNTGELFF.

This clonotype was detected only a few times. The rearrangement joins TRBV3-1 to TRBJ2-5; D perhaps matches TRBD2 (6 bases). CDR1 LGHDT and CDR2 YNNKEL come from the germline V gene (reference sequence). The CDR3 runs to 14 residues. Trimming took 2 bases from V and 5 from J, leaving 12 bases between them. The CDR3 DNA follows: TGTGCCAGCAGCCAAACGGGAGTAGGGGAGACCCAGTACTTC. Its translation is CASSQTGVGETQYF.

In this sample, this clonotype turned up once. This chain uses TRBV19 with TRBJ1-1; TRBD1 matches 9 bases. Trimming removed 4 bases from V and 5 bases from J; junction bases left unmatched: 11. Germline CDR1 and CDR2: LNHDA and SQIVND (reference sequence). This CDR3 spans 16 amino acids. The CDR3 region has the DNA TGTGCCAGTAGTAAAAGGACAGGGGTTTTTGGGACTGAAGCTTTCTTT. Protein sequence: CASSKRTGVFGTEAFF. The full variable domain, in which reference TRBV19 and TRBJ1-1 provide the parts outside the CDR3, is DGGITQSPKYLFRKEGQNVTLSCEQNLNHDAMYWYRQDPGQGLRLIYYSQIVNDFQKGDIAEGYSVSREKKESFPLTVTSAQKNPTAFYLCASSKRTGVFGTEAFFGQGTRLTVV.

This clonotype was seen at least ten times. The rearrangement links TRBV7-9 to TRBJ2-2; no clear D gene. The CDR3 has 15 amino acids. V was trimmed by 1 base and J by 3 bases, leaving 9 bases between them. From germline, CDR1 is SEHNR and CDR2 FQNEAQ (reference sequence). This chain's CDR3 is CASSLESMDTGELFF. The CDR3 DNA reads TGTGCCAGCAGCTTAGAGAGCATGGACACCGGGGAGCTGTTTTTT.